This TCR beta chain emerged from a study of blood T cell repertoires in COVID-19. Per the authors' pipeline: Amplification of reference gene primers was used by the study to estimate nucleated cell counts. This table comes from immunoSEQ multiplex PCR, and its TCRdb copy is limited to in-frame clones, with some not included. V and J calls and clone size are given by that table; D and trimming were obtained from the DNA. The sample has 100,000 to 150,000 clones; roughly 69% are singletons. This clone was detected once. V was shortened by 6 bases and J by 0 bases, with 11 bases between the two germline ends. This CDR3 is 14 amino acids long. CDR1 is LGHDT and CDR2 is YNNKEL in the germline V gene (reference sequence).

The receptor comes from a woman aged 70-85 years with acute or convalescent COVID-19. This chain joins TRBV3-1 (or the pseudogene TRBV3-2) and TRBJ1-1, with D possibly being TRBD1 (6 bases). The sample comprised peripheral blood. CDR3 sequence reads: CASSYRDMNTEAFF. CDR3 nucleotides: TGTGCCAGCAGTTACAGGGACATGAACACTGAAGCTTTCTTT.